This T cell receptor beta chain was recorded in a study of blood T cell repertoires in COVID-19 (dated by TCRdb to the early 2020s). Regarding the study in general: Samples covering the acute and convalescent phases of COVID-19 were provided by collaborators in the United States, Italy and Spain. Sample metadata almost always included a de-identified subject ID, COVID-19 status, age in years and sex. The samples were drawn from two sources: the first 160 participants of the ongoing ImmuneRACE study, and over 1,000 subjects contributed by 6 global collaborators. Where available, HLA class I and class II types were obtained from metadata supplied by the sample provider rather than from assay-based typing. The dataset comprised deeply sampled blood TCRbeta repertoires from subjects exposed to, actively infected with, or recovered from COVID-19. The material from the prospective study consisted of cDNA or gDNA derived from T cells, B-cell-depleted T cells, or PBMCs. The repertoires were released in a freely available public database meant as a resource for research on the immune response to SARS-CoV-2.

Details on this clone: No antigen is known for it. It has no much larger one-base neighbor in the sample; base qualities were not kept.

The immunoSEQ Assay, a bias-controlled multiplex PCR, was used to amplify TCRbeta CDR3 regions from genomic DNA. Per the source publication's procedure: Within the assay, amplification of reference gene primers was used to estimate how many nucleated cells each sample contained. To quantify the absolute abundance of each unique TCRbeta CDR3 rearrangement, sequence reads were collapsed and filtered. Productive Simpson clonality was computed per sample as the square root of Simpson's diversity index over productive rearrangements. Imported from immuneACCESS, the table was reduced by TCRdb to in-frame sequences with V and J called. These copies leave out some clones; in studies compared against another copy, an unresolved V gene accounts for under half, and the cause of the remainder is not known. That table is the source of V, J and clone size, and D and trimming were worked out from the DNA. The sample data list some 130,000 clones, and around 80% of these were observed just once. The top ten clones comprise roughly 1.8% of the sample.

Each collaborating institution followed its own protocols to collect whole blood in K2EDTA tubes. Collaborator samples were shipped for TCRbeta analysis as frozen whole blood, isolated PBMCs, or DNA extracted from either sample type. From the cysteine up to the phenylalanine, the CDR3 has a length of 14 residues. Only CDR3 DNA remains: 42 bases, in frame from the first base. CDR1 is given as SGHAT and CDR2 as FQNNGV, both from the germline V gene. Trimming accounts for 4 bases at V and 6 bases at J, while the number of junction bases matched to no gene is 7. Overall study outcomes, separate from this receptor: Clinical and demographic metadata were provided uncurated, with the amount varying by source and participant.

Material for sequencing was peripheral blood. The sequence derives from a man in his sixties or seventies with acute or convalescent COVID-19. The rearranged segments are TRBV11-2 and TRBJ2-7; 9 bases in between match TRBD1. The CDR3 reads as follows: CASSSRQGVGEQYF. The nucleotide sequence reads TGTGCCAGCAGCTCACGACAGGGGGTCGGCGAGCAGTACTTC.